This TCR beta chain was identified during a study of shared clonotypes between healthy human individuals (dated by TCRdb to 2020 to 2021). Background on the whole study: Two women and three men aged 18 to 49 years were included in the cohort. Libraries were prepared and TCR repertoires were sequenced by different laboratories using diverse techniques, in order to increase sequencing depth and limit assay-specific biases. For each donor, three plates each were used for CD4 naive and CD4 memory, two plates were used for CD8 naive, and one plate was used for CD8 memory. To estimate repertoire size and how much clonotypes are shared between individuals, the study performed deep sequencing of blood TCR repertoires from roughly five healthy adults. Between about 0.85 and 9.5 billion PBMCs per donor were obtained by leukapheresis.

Broader findings and caveats from the paper: Because the study included only a small number of donors, the genetic and exposure-history diversity represented was limited. Across four donors, about 5.2% of naive CD4, approximately 4% of naive CD8, roughly 2.2% of memory CD4, and approximately 0.4% of memory CD8 clonotypes were shared. Higher generation probabilities were observed for clonotypes shared by all four sorted-subset donors than for non-shared clonotypes. Sampling was limited to blood, and TCR repertoires in tissue likely differ from TCR repertoires in blood. Even with the large sequencing depth, rarefaction of the sorted-subset datasets indicated that sequencing was incomplete. Based on pairwise subsampling, the degree of clonotype sharing among donors was expected to be affected by sequencing depth. Estimated clonotype richness was generally larger for naive than for memory subsets.

Worth noting for this clone: Its antigen specificity is not known. Base qualities are missing; no much larger clone stands one base away.

Spanning cysteine to phenylalanine, the CDR3 consists of 13 amino acids. The read is trimmed to its CDR3 DNA, 39 bases read in frame from base 1. At the junction V is shortened by 4 bases and J by 7 bases, with 14 bases in between. CDR1 and CDR2 are drawn from the germline V gene: MGHDK, SYGVNS. CD8 naive samples were CD45RO-negative cells positively selected for CCR7, giving a CD45RA+CCR7+ population that excluded TemRA cells. Healthy HIV-negative adults with no recently reported acute infections or vaccinations were included as donors. Every donor was a Caucasian adult residing in Nashville, Tennessee, USA. After blood collection by leukapheresis, PBMCs were isolated using Ficoll-Histopaque density gradient centrifugation and then cryopreserved in the vapor phase of liquid nitrogen. Purity and quantity of every magnetically sorted T cell population were checked by analytical flow cytometry. From each sorted fraction, genomic DNA was isolated and quantified by UV absorbance on a Nanodrop 2000c.

Using the deep immunoSEQ assay, TCR CDR3 regions were amplified from genomic DNA by multiplex PCR. Genomic DNA extracted from each cell subset was distributed evenly over all wells of several immunoSEQ 96-well plates, and each plate served as one replicate. For sorted subsets, each replicate PCR was loaded with around 200 ng genomic DNA, equivalent to 30,000 to 35,000 T cell genomes. The purified libraries were quantified using a Qubit 3.0 fluorometer, sized with a Bioanalyzer 2100, and then quantified again using the KAPA Library Quantification kit. Each immunoSEQ 96-well plate was sequenced on its own single-read 150-cycle Illumina NextSeq 550 flow cell. As for how the authors treated the data: The immunoSEQ output contained only junctional sequences without quality scores, so filtering could not match that applied to full-length reads. Sequences were annotated with PyIR, a Python wrapper for IgBLAST v1.9, using IMGT germline references to assign V/J genes and CDR3. Reads were filtered out if the reads had weak V/J assignments (E-value above 1e-6), no CDR3, stop codons, out-of-frame junctions, or ambiguous translated residues. V3J clonotypes were defined by identical inferred V gene, J gene, and CDR3 amino acid sequence. To compute the percentage overlap between repertoires, the number of shared unique clonotypes was divided by the size of the smaller repertoire. Richness of each repertoire was evaluated using RTK rarefaction, the Chao1 estimator, and Recon v2.1 estimates of unobserved clonotypes. OLGA was used to compute generation probabilities for all TCRbeta clonotypes that the gDNA method yielded from a few donors. TCRdb mirrors the immuneACCESS table, restricted to in-frame sequences. Some clones are absent from its copies; in checked studies, under half trace to an unresolved V gene, and the reason for the others is unknown. V and J calls and clone size come straight from that table; D and trimming were deduced from the DNA. This sample is represented by about 2.1 million clones; about 93% of them were singletons. Of the sample, 1.5% to 2% is held by the ten largest clones.

The chain employs TRBV25-1 and TRBJ2-7, with TRBD1 as a weak D call on 5 bases. This clonotype was obtained from a man between 18 and 35 years old in good health. Some clones in this sample may be carry-over from other donors' samples. Sequenced input: naive CD8+ T cells from PBMCs. Sample cell subset or site, as interpreted from the label and publication: CD45RA+CCR7+. CDR3 region: CASSGRGPWEQYF. The nucleotides are TGTGCCAGCAGTGGTAGGGGCCCTTGGGAGCAGTACTTC.